Below, 32 T cell receptor beta chains from the same sample are listed, as sequenced in a study of blood T cell repertoires in COVID-19. Produced via immunoSEQ multiplex PCR; TCRdb's table is partial and in-frame only. The data show around 150,000 clones, around 84% seen once. The specimen was peripheral blood. The receptors come from a woman in her forties or fifties in a cohort sampled during active or convalescent COVID-19.

J is TRBJ1-1 and V is TRBV19; possible D gene TRBD1, 5 bases. There are 14 residues in the CDR3. V was clipped by 3 bases and J by 1 base, with 9 bases between them. Germline CDR1 reads LNHDA; CDR2 reads SQIVND (reference sequence). The CDR3: CASSITGRNTEAFF. The CDR3 region has the DNA TGTGCCAGTAGTATTACAGGCCGGAACACTGAAGCTTTCTTT.

The gene calls are TRBV2 and TRBJ2-3; tentative D call: TRBD1 (5 bases). V was pared by 3 bases and J by 4 bases, with 8 bases between. The CDR3 extends over 13 amino acids. Germline values: CDR1 SNHLY, CDR2 FYNNEI. The CDR3 region has the DNA TGTGCCAGCAGTGATCAGGGTCCAGATACGCAGTATTTT. It translates to CASSDQGPDTQYF.

The rearrangement links TRBV30 to TRBJ1-4, with D perhaps matching TRBD1 (6 bases). Trimming shortened V by 2 bases and J by 4 bases, and 14 bases separated the two germline ends. Germline values: CDR1 GTSNPN, CDR2 SVGIG (reference sequence). This CDR3 has 15 residues. The CDR3 nucleotides read TGTGCCTGGAGTAACGAGGGGGGGGTTAATGAAAAACTGTTTTTT. Its translation is CAWSNEGGVNEKLFF. Filled out from reference TRBV30 and TRBJ1-4, the complete variable domain reads SQTIHQWPATLVQPVGSPLSLECTVEGTSNPNLYWYRQAAGRGLQLLFYSVGIGQISSEVPQNLSASRPQDRQFILSSKKLLLSDSGFYLCAWSNEGGVNEKLFFGSGTQLSVL.

This clone was found once. The chain has TRBV27 and TRBJ2-6; perhaps TRBD2 as D (5 bases). V was pared by 0 bases and J by 2 bases, with 8 bases between. Germline V gives CDR1 MNHEY, CDR2 SMNVEV (reference sequence). The CDR3 runs to 16 residues. The chain's CDR3 is CASSLSLRAGANVLTF. The CDR3 DNA reads TGTGCCAGCAGTTTATCGCTGAGGGCTGGGGCCAACGTCCTGACTTTC.

V is TRBV27 and J is TRBJ1-1, with 9 nucleotides matching TRBD1. Germline trimming cut 3 bases from V and 4 bases from J; bases unmatched to any gene: 3. This CDR3 is 14 amino acids long. Per the germline V gene, CDR1 is MNHEY and CDR2 is SMNVEV (reference sequence). The CDR3 bases are TGTGCCAGCAGTTTCGGGACAGGGTTCACTGAAGCTTTCTTT. This encodes CASSFGTGFTEAFF.

This rearrangement joins TRBV6-5 to TRBJ1-2, with no clear D. V was cut by 7 bases and J by 0 bases, with 9 bases left in between. CDR1 is MNHEY and CDR2 is SVGAGI in the germline V gene. The CDR3 length is 13 residues. The CDR3: CASNERANYGYTF. CDR3 bases: TGTGCCAGCAACGAGAGGGCTAACTATGGCTACACCTTC.

This chain joins TRBV6-2 or TRBV6-3 and TRBJ1-2, with no clear D. Trimming cost V 5 bases and J 3 bases, with 4 bases left between them. This CDR3 contains 11 residues. Per the germline V gene, CDR1 is MNHEY and CDR2 is SVGEGT. The CDR3 sequence is CASSIYYGYTF. In DNA, the CDR3 is TGTGCCAGCAGTATCTACTATGGCTACACCTTC.

V and J are TRBV11-2 and TRBJ2-1; the D gene is possibly TRBD1 (5 bases). The V gene's germline CDR1 is SGHAT and CDR2 FQNNGV. V was pared by 5 bases and J by 7 bases, with 15 bases between. CDR3 length: 14 residues. DNA of the CDR3: TGTGCCAGCAGCCCCCTTCAGGGAAGGAATGAGCAGTTCTTC. This encodes CASSPLQGRNEQFF.

The J gene is TRBJ1-5, the V gene TRBV10-3; D remains unclear. CDR1 ENHRY and CDR2 SYGVKD come from the germline V gene. Trimming took off 0 bases at V and 2 bases at J, with 5 bases between the two ends. The CDR3 is 14 residues long. CDR3 sequence: CAISESRGNQPQHF. Written as DNA, the CDR3 is TGTGCCATCAGTGAGTCACGGGGCAATCAGCCCCAGCATTTT.

The chain uses TRBV14 and TRBJ1-1, with D perhaps matching TRBD1 (6 bases). Germline CDR1 and CDR2: SGHDN and FVKESK. V lost 6 bases and J lost 4, with 18 bases in between. CDR3 length equals 15 residues. CDR3 loop: CASSQQETGVTEAFF. CDR3 nucleotide sequence: TGTGCCAGCAGTCAACAGGAGACAGGTGTCACTGAAGCTTTCTTT.

The gene calls are TRBV19 and TRBJ2-1, with 7 bases aligning to TRBD2. The CDR3 loop spans 16 amino acids. Trimming took 6 bases from V and 8 from J; bases not matched to a gene: 16. Looked up from germline, CDR1 is LNHDA and CDR2 is SQIVND (reference sequence). The CDR3 coding sequence is TGTGCCAGTAGGAATGGACCCAGCGGGGTTATCGATGAGCAGTTCTTC. It encodes CASRNGPSGVIDEQFF.

V and J are TRBV6-5 and TRBJ2-5, with 9 bases fitting TRBD2. The CDR3 sequence is 15 residues long. The junction had 9 bases not matched to a gene; V was cut back by 5 bases and J by 5 bases. CDR1 is MNHEY and CDR2 is SVGAGI in the germline V gene. CDR3 protein: CASSPHSGGWETQYF. The DNA for the CDR3 is TGTGCCAGCAGTCCTCATAGCGGGGGTTGGGAGACCCAGTACTTC.

Only a few counts were recorded for this clone. The sample holds other DNA sequences that translate to the same CDR3. The V call is TRBV19, the J call TRBJ2-3; 10 positions match TRBD2. The length of the CDR3 is 16 residues. V lost 2 bases, J lost 4 bases, and 6 bases stayed unmatched. CDR1 is LNHDA, CDR2 SQIVND, per germline (reference sequence). The CDR3 is CASSIPLAGGSDTQYF. The CDR3 coding sequence is TGTGCCAGTAGTATACCCTTAGCGGGGGGCTCAGATACGCAGTATTTT.

This chain joins TRBV6-4 and TRBJ2-2; 9 positions agree with TRBD1. This CDR3 contains 18 residues. The V gene's germline CDR1 is MRHNA and CDR2 SNTAGT. Trimming took 7 bases from V and 0 from J; bases not matched to a gene: 12. The CDR3 reads CASTAGQGRFANTGELFF. For the CDR3, the DNA is TGTGCCAGCACGGCGGGACAGGGACGGTTCGCGAACACCGGGGAGCTGTTTTTT.

The chain joins TRBV27 to TRBJ1-1; TRBD1 agrees at 8 bases. Per the germline V gene, CDR1 is MNHEY and CDR2 is SMNVEV (reference sequence). Germline trimming cut 6 bases from V and 4 bases from J; bases unmatched to any gene: 4. This CDR3 region has 13 residues. CDR3 nucleotides: TGTGCCAGCAGGGACAGGGTGCCCACTGAAGCTTTCTTT. This codes for CASRDRVPTEAFF.

V is TRBV11-2 and J is TRBJ2-3; a weak D match, TRBD1 (5 bases). The germline V and J ends were trimmed by 1 base and 1 base, with 12 bases remaining between them. CDR1 SGHAT and CDR2 FQNNGV come from the germline V gene. CDR3 length: 16 residues. The chain's CDR3 is CASSLVEDTRTDTQYF. As DNA, the CDR3 is TGTGCCAGCAGCTTAGTTGAGGACACGCGCACAGATACGCAGTATTTT.

The rearrangement uses TRBV14 and TRBJ1-1; D possibly corresponds to TRBD1 (5 bases). CDR3 length equals 13 residues. Germline V gene lookup returns CDR1 SGHDN and CDR2 FVKESK. V shed 10 bases and J shed 5 bases, with 17 bases lying between them. The chain's CDR3 is CATTRGSRTEAFF. The CDR3 region has the DNA TGTGCCACCACCCGGGGGAGTCGGACTGAAGCTTTCTTT.

The chain joins TRBV4-1 to TRBJ2-1, with D perhaps TRBD1 (6 bases). CDR1 and CDR2 from the germline V gene are MGHRA and YSYEKL. V shed 1 base and J shed 7 bases, with 17 bases lying between them. The CDR3 extends over 16 amino acids. CDR3 DNA: TGCGCCAGCAGCCAAGGCGGCTCGACAGGCCTTAATGAGCAGTTCTTC. This codes for CASSQGGSTGLNEQFF.

The chain joins TRBV7-2 to TRBJ1-6; weak D call: TRBD1 (5 bases). The ends were cut back, 5 bases at V and 6 bases at J, with 14 bases in the middle. Germline values: CDR1 SGHTA, CDR2 FQGNSA. The CDR3 has 15 amino acids. CDR3 amino acids: CASSPQTVSNSPLHF. The DNA of the CDR3 is TGTGCCAGCAGCCCGCAGACAGTCAGTAATTCACCCCTCCACTTT.

The CDR3 DNA sequence: TGTGCCAGCAGCTTGGCAGGGGGTCTGGATTCACCCCTCCACTTT. This sequence encodes CASSLAGGLDSPLHF. The chain couples TRBV5-8 to TRBJ1-6; 7 nucleotides line up with TRBD1. This CDR3 spans 15 amino acids. V dropped 0 bases and J dropped 8; count of bases not matched to a gene: 5. Germline V gives CDR1 SGHTS, CDR2 YDEGEE.

The chain is built from TRBV5-1 and TRBJ2-5, with 8 bases fitting TRBD2. Trimming at V came to 4 bases and at J to 1 base, leaving 9 bases not matched to a gene. CDR3 size: 16 residues. The germline gives CDR1 SGHRS, CDR2 YFSETQ. The CDR3 loop is CASSPLGAGVQETQYF. The DNA of the CDR3 is TGCGCCAGCAGCCCCCTGGGAGCGGGGGTCCAAGAGACCCAGTACTTC.

V gene TRBV6-2 or TRBV6-3 combines with J gene TRBJ2-7; 12 bases are shared with TRBD2. The CDR3 is 16 amino acids. J gave up 3 bases and V 4 bases, and 7 bases lay outside the gene matches. Per germline, CDR1 MNHEY and CDR2 SVGEGT. CDR3 in DNA: TGTGCCAGCAGTTCCTGGACTAGCGGGGTGGTCTACGAGCAGTACTTC. This translates into CASSSWTSGVVYEQYF.

This clone was recorded once. The chain combines TRBV7-3 with TRBJ2-1; 16 bases map to TRBD2. Trimming cost V 4 bases and J 6 bases; bases outside gene matches: 3. There are 16 residues in the CDR3. Germline CDR1 is SGHTA and CDR2 is FQGTGA. DNA of the CDR3: TGTGCCAGCAGCTCGGGACTAGCGGGGGGGCGCAATGAGCAGTTCTTC. Amino acids: CASSSGLAGGRNEQFF.

V is TRBV2 and J is TRBJ1-5, with D hard to call. This CDR3 spans 15 amino acids. Trimming left V 6 bases short and J 0 bases short, with 12 bases between. From germline, CDR1 is SNHLY and CDR2 FYNNEI. The CDR3 sequence: CASRPAAPSNQPQHF. The DNA for the CDR3 is TGTGCCAGCAGACCCGCGGCCCCTAGCAATCAGCCCCAGCATTTT.

This chain connects TRBV5-6 to TRBJ2-3; 10 positions match TRBD2. Trimming at V came to 5 bases and at J to 6 bases, leaving 9 bases not matched to a gene. CDR1 and CDR2 (germline): SGHDT, YYEEEE. The CDR3 spans 15 residues. The CDR3 loop is CASSQASGGWDTQYF. The DNA for the CDR3 is TGTGCCAGCAGTCAGGCTAGCGGGGGTTGGGATACGCAGTATTTT.

CDR3 protein: CASRTTSGEYTQYF. CDR3 coding DNA: TGCGCCAGCAGGACGACTAGCGGGGAGTATACGCAGTATTTT. This chain joins TRBV5-1 and TRBJ2-3; 11 nucleotides line up with TRBD2. After removal of 5 bases from V and 7 bases from J, the junction contained 6 bases not matched to a gene. The CDR3 length is 14 residues. Germline values: CDR1 SGHRS, CDR2 YFSETQ. Using reference TRBV5-1 and TRBJ2-3 for the parts outside the CDR3, the full variable domain is KAGVTQTPRYLIKTRGQQVTLSCSPISGHRSVSWYQQTPGQGLQFLFEYFSETQRNKGNFPGRFSGRQFSNSRSEMNVSTLELGDSALYLCASRTTSGEYTQYFGPGTRLTVL.

V is TRBV3-1 (or the pseudogene TRBV3-2) and J is TRBJ2-1, with TRBD1 as a possible D gene (6 bases). V was trimmed by 4 bases and J by 4 bases, leaving 17 bases between them. Germline V gene lookup returns CDR1 LGHDT and CDR2 YNNKEL (reference sequence). This CDR3 comprises 16 residues. The DNA of the CDR3 is TGTGCCAGCAGCCCCGCTGACAGGTTTCGATACAATGAGCAGTTCTTC. Its protein product is CASSPADRFRYNEQFF.

This rearrangement joins TRBV5-1 to TRBJ2-5, with 8 bases fitting TRBD2. Germline V gene lookup returns CDR1 SGHRS and CDR2 YFSETQ. The CDR3 has 19 amino acids. The V and J ends lost 0 bases and 0 bases, in that order; junction bases with no gene match: 13. For the CDR3, the DNA is TGCGCCAGCAGCTTGGCCGGGCTGCGGGGGGCCCTGTACCAAGAGACCCAGTACTTC. Translation gives CASSLAGLRGALYQETQYF.

This clone appeared a single time. This chain connects TRBV12-3 or TRBV12-4 to TRBJ1-2; 8 bases align to TRBD1. The J segment lost 6 bases and the V segment lost 6 bases, leaving 6 bases of the junction unmatched. The CDR3 sequence is 13 residues long. The CDR3 sequence is CASSQGQGHGYTF. The CDR3 bases are TGTGCCAGCAGCCAAGGACAGGGCCATGGCTACACCTTC.

The chain joins TRBV11-2 to TRBJ2-7; D might be TRBD2 (7 bases). Trimming shortened V by 1 base and J by 2 bases, and 12 bases separated the two germline ends. The CDR3 spans 15 residues. Germline loops: CDR1 SGHAT, CDR2 FQNNGV. The CDR3 is CASSLAGGPAYEQYF. CDR3 DNA sequence: TGTGCCAGCAGCTTAGCCGGGGGGCCCGCCTACGAGCAGTACTTC.

V and J are TRBV18 and TRBJ1-5, with a tentative D call TRBD1 (5 bases). Trimming took off 6 bases at V and 0 bases at J, with 15 bases between the two ends. Germline assignment: CDR1 KGHSH and CDR2 LQKENI. The CDR3 loop spans 16 amino acids. The CDR3 spells CASSQGSVYSNQPQHF. The CDR3 DNA is TGTGCCAGCTCGCAGGGCAGCGTCTATAGCAATCAGCCCCAGCATTTT.

The chain links TRBV7-3 to TRBJ1-1; D unresolved. In germline, CDR1 is SGHTA, CDR2 FQGTGA. The CDR3 runs to 13 residues. Between the trimmed V and J ends, which lost 7 bases and 5 bases, there was a span of 14 bases. DNA for the CDR3: TGTGCCAGCACCTGGACTCTGGGGACTGAAGCTTTCTTT. Translated, it gives CASTWTLGTEAFF.